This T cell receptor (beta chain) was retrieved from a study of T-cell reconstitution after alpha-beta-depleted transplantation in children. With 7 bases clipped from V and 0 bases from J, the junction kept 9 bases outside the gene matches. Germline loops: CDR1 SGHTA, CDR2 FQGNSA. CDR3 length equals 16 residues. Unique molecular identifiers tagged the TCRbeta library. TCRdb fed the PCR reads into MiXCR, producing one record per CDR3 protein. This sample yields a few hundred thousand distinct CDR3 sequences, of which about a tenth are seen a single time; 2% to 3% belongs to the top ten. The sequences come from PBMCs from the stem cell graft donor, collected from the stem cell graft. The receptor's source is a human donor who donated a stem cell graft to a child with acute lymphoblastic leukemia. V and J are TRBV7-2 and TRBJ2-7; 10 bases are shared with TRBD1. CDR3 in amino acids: CASNSGTGDNSYEQYF. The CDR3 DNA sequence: TGTGCCAGCAACTCCGGGACAGGGGACAACTCCTACGAGCAGTACTTC.